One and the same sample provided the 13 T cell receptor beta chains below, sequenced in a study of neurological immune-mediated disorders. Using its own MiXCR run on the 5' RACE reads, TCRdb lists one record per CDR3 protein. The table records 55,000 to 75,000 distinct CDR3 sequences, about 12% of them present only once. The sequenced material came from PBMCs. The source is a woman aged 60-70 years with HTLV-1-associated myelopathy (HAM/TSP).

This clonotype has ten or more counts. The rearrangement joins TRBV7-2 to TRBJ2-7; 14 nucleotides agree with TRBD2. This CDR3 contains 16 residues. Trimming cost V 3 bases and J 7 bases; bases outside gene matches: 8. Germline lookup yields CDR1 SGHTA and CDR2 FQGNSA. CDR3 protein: CASSLGTSGSGYEQYF. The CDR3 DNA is TGTGCCAGCAGCTTGGGGACTAGCGGGAGTGGGTATGAGCAGTACTTC.

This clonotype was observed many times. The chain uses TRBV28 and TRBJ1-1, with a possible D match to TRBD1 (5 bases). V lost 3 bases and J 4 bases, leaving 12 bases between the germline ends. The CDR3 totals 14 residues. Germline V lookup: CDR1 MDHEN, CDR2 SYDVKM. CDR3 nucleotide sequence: TGTGCCAGCAGTTTCGCAGGGTTAGTCACTGAAGCTTTCTTT. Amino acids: CASSFAGLVTEAFF.

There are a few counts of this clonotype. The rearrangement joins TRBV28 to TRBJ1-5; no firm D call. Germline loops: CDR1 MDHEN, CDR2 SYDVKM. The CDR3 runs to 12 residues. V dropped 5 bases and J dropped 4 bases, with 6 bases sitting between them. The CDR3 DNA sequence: TGTGCCAGCAGTCCCCCGAATCAGCCCCAGCATTTT. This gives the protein CASSPPNQPQHF.

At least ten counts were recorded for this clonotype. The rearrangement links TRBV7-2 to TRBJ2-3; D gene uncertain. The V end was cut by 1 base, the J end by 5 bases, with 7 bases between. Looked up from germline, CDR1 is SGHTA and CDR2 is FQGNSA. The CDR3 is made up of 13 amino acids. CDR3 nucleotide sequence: TGTGCCAGCAGCTTAGAACGACAAGATACGCAGTATTTT. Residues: CASSLERQDTQYF. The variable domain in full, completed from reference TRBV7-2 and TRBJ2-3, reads GAGVSQSPSNKVTEKGKDVELRCDPISGHTALYWYRQSLGQGLEFLIYFQGNSAPDKSGLPSDRFSAERTGGSVSTLTIQRTQQEDSAVYLCASSLERQDTQYFGPGTRLTVL.

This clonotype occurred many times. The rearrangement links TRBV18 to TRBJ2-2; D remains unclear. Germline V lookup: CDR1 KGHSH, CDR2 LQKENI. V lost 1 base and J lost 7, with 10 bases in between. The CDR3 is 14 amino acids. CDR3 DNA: TGTGCCAGCTCACCACAGCAGAGGAGCGGGGAGCTGTTTTTT. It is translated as CASSPQQRSGELFF.

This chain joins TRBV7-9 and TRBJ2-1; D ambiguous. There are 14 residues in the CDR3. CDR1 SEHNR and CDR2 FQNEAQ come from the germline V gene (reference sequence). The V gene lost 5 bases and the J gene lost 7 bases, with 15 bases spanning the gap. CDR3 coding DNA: TGTGCCAGCAGCCACCTTCGCGGTACAAATGAGCAGTTCTTC. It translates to CASSHLRGTNEQFF.

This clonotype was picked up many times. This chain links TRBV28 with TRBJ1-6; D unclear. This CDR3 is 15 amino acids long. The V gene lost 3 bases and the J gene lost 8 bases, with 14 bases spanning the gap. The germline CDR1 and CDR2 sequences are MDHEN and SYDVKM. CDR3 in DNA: TGTGCCAGCAGTTTCGCCTCTATCGGAGATTCACCCCTCCACTTT. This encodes CASSFASIGDSPLHF.

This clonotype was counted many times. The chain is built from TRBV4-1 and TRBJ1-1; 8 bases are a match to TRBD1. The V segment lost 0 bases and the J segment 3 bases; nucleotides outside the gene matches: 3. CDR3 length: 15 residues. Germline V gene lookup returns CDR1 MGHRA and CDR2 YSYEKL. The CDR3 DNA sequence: TGCGCCAGCAGCCAAGAGGACAGGGCGTACACTGAAGCTTTCTTT. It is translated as CASSQEDRAYTEAFF.

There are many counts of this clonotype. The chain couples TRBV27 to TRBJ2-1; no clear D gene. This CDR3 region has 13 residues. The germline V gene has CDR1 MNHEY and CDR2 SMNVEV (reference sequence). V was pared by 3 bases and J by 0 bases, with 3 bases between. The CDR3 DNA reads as TGTGCCAGCAGTTTTCTCTCCTACAATGAGCAGTTCTTC. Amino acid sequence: CASSFLSYNEQFF.

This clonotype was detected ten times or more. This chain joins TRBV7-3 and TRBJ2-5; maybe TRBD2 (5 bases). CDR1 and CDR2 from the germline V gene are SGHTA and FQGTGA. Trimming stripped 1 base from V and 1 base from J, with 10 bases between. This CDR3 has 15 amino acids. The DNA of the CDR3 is TGTGCCAGCAGCTTAATGCTCGGAGGCCAAGAGACCCAGTACTTC. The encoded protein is CASSLMLGGQETQYF.

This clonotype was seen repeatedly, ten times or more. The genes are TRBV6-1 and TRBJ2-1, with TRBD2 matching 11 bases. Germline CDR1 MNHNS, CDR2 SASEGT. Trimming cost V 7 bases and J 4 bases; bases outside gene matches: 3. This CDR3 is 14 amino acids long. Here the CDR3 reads CASTGTSGYNEQFF. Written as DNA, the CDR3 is TGTGCCAGCACCGGGACTAGCGGTTACAATGAGCAGTTCTTC.

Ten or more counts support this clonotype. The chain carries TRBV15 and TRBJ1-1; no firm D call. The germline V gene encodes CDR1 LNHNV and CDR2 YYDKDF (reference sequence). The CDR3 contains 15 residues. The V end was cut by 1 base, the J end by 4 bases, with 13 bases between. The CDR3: CATSRATAQRTEAFF. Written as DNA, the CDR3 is TGTGCCACCAGCAGAGCCACAGCACAGCGCACTGAAGCTTTCTTT.

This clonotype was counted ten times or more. CDR3 in amino acids: CASRKAGVTYEQYF. The CDR3 DNA follows: TGTGCCAGCAGGAAAGCGGGAGTGACCTACGAGCAGTACTTC. The chain carries TRBV28 and TRBJ2-7; 8 bases align to TRBD2. Germline V gives CDR1 MDHEN, CDR2 SYDVKM. The CDR3 length is 14 residues. The V segment lost 6 bases and the J segment 2 bases; nucleotides outside the gene matches: 6.